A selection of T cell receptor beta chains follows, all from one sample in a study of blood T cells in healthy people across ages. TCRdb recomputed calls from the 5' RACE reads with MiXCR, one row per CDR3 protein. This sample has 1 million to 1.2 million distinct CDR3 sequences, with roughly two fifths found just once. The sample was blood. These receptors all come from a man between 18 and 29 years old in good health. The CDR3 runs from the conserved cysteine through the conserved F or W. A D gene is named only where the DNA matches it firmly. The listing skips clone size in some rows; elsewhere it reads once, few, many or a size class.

CDR3 DNA: TGTGCCAGCAGCCCCGGGGTGGAATACGAGCAGTACTTC
CDR3 protein: CASSPGVEYEQYF
CDR3 length: 13
V gene: TRBV11-2
D gene: NA
J gene: TRBJ2-7
clone size: NA

CDR3 DNA: TGTGCCAGCAGGAAAGAGACCTTCTATGGCTACACCTTC
CDR3 protein: CASRKETFYGYTF
CDR3 length: 13
V gene: TRBV2
D gene: NA
J gene: TRBJ1-2
clone size: many

CDR3 DNA: TGTGCCAGCAGCTACACCCGGGACGGCGAGCTGTACTTC
CDR3 protein: CASSYTRDGELYF
CDR3 length: 13
V gene: TRBV12-3/TRBV12-4
D gene: NA
J gene: TRBJ2-5
clone size: once

CDR3 DNA: TGTGCCAGCACGCCCGACGACCGGTGGGATGAGCAGTTCTTC
CDR3 protein: CASTPDDRWDEQFF
CDR3 length: 14
V gene: TRBV9
D gene: NA
J gene: TRBJ2-1
clone size: NA

CDR3 DNA: TGTGCCAGCAGCGTCTTTAGCGGGGGAACAGATACGCAGTATTTT
CDR3 protein: CASSVFSGGTDTQYF
CDR3 length: 15
V gene: TRBV9
D gene: TRBD2
J gene: TRBJ2-3
clone size: NA

CDR3 DNA: TGTGCCAGCAGTTGGGGACAGGGGAACTATGGCTACACCTTC
CDR3 protein: CASSWGQGNYGYTF
CDR3 length: 14
V gene: TRBV27
D gene: TRBD1
J gene: TRBJ1-2
clone size: many

CDR3 DNA: TGTGCCAGCAACGACAGGGGGACACCCGAAAAACTGTTTTTT
CDR3 protein: CASNDRGTPEKLFF
CDR3 length: 14
V gene: TRBV10-3
D gene: TRBD1
J gene: TRBJ1-4
clone size: NA

CDR3 DNA: TGTGCCAGCAGCCCCCTGGGTACTAGCACAGATACGCAGTATTTT
CDR3 protein: CASSPLGTSTDTQYF
CDR3 length: 15
V gene: TRBV7-3
D gene: NA
J gene: TRBJ2-3
clone size: many

CDR3 DNA: TGCAGTGCTAGTCTGGCCAGGGGGCCGGGTGAGCAGTTCTTC
CDR3 protein: CSASLARGPGEQFF
CDR3 length: 14
V gene: TRBV20-1
D gene: TRBD1
J gene: TRBJ2-1
clone size: once

CDR3 DNA: TGTGCCAGCAGCCAAGGCACGGGTGGATGGAATCAGCCCCAGCATTTT
CDR3 protein: CASSQGTGGWNQPQHF
CDR3 length: 16
V gene: TRBV3-1
D gene: NA
J gene: TRBJ1-5
clone size: NA

CDR3 DNA: TGCAGTGCTAGGGTAGGGGGCGCAAATAACTATGGCTACACCTTC
CDR3 protein: CSARVGGANNYGYTF
CDR3 length: 15
V gene: TRBV20-1
D gene: TRBD1
J gene: TRBJ1-2
clone size: NA

CDR3 DNA: TGTGCCATCCAAAGGACAGAGAACACTGAAGCTTTCTTT
CDR3 protein: CAIQRTENTEAFF
CDR3 length: 13
V gene: TRBV10-3
D gene: NA
J gene: TRBJ1-1
clone size: NA

CDR3 DNA: TGTGCCAGCAGCTCGACTAACTCGGGGGGGCCAGATACGCAGTATTTT
CDR3 protein: CASSSTNSGGPDTQYF
CDR3 length: 16
V gene: TRBV11-2
D gene: TRBD2
J gene: TRBJ2-3
clone size: NA

CDR3 DNA: TGCAGTGCTAGTCGGGCTAGCGGGGGGCCCCGCTACAATGAGCAGTTCTTC
CDR3 protein: CSASRASGGPRYNEQFF
CDR3 length: 17
V gene: TRBV20-1
D gene: TRBD2
J gene: TRBJ2-1
clone size: many

CDR3 DNA: TGCAGTGCTAGCCCCGGGGACGGTATCTATGGCTACACCTTC
CDR3 protein: CSASPGDGIYGYTF
CDR3 length: 14
V gene: TRBV20-1
D gene: NA
J gene: TRBJ1-2
clone size: NA

CDR3 DNA: TGTGCCAGCAGCCGAGCAGGGGTTATCTACAATGAGCAGTTCTTC
CDR3 protein: CASSRAGVIYNEQFF
CDR3 length: 15
V gene: TRBV3-1
D gene: NA
J gene: TRBJ2-1
clone size: NA

CDR3 DNA: TGTGCCAGCATTCCGGGACAGGCGGGGAACACTGAAGCTTTCTTT
CDR3 protein: CASIPGQAGNTEAFF
CDR3 length: 15
V gene: TRBV12-3/TRBV12-4
D gene: TRBD1
J gene: TRBJ1-1
clone size: NA

CDR3 DNA: TGTGCCAGCAGCGCAGGGACAGGCCATGAGCAGTTCTTC
CDR3 protein: CASSAGTGHEQFF
CDR3 length: 13
V gene: TRBV7-6
D gene: TRBD1
J gene: TRBJ2-1
clone size: NA

CDR3 DNA: TGTGCCAGCAGCACTACCGGGACAGACACCTTTGTGGGAAACACCATATATTTT
CDR3 protein: CASSTTGTDTFVGNTIYF
CDR3 length: 18
V gene: TRBV3-1
D gene: TRBD1
J gene: TRBJ1-3
clone size: NA

CDR3 DNA: TGTGCCATCGCCCCTCAGGGTAACCAAGAGACCCAGTACTTC
CDR3 protein: CAIAPQGNQETQYF
CDR3 length: 14
V gene: TRBV10-3
D gene: NA
J gene: TRBJ2-5
clone size: NA

CDR3 DNA: TGCGCCAGCAGCCCCTTCCGGGCACCAAACAATGAGCAGTTCTTC
CDR3 protein: CASSPFRAPNNEQFF
CDR3 length: 15
V gene: TRBV4-3
D gene: NA
J gene: TRBJ2-1
clone size: few

CDR3 DNA: TGTGCCAGCAGACCGGGACAGGGGGTTTACGAGCAGTACTTC
CDR3 protein: CASRPGQGVYEQYF
CDR3 length: 14
V gene: TRBV28
D gene: TRBD1
J gene: TRBJ2-7
clone size: NA

CDR3 DNA: TGTGCCAGCAGCAAATCTAGCATGGGCAGCACGACCGGGGAGCTGTTTTTT
CDR3 protein: CASSKSSMGSTTGELFF
CDR3 length: 17
V gene: TRBV21-1
D gene: NA
J gene: TRBJ2-2
clone size: NA